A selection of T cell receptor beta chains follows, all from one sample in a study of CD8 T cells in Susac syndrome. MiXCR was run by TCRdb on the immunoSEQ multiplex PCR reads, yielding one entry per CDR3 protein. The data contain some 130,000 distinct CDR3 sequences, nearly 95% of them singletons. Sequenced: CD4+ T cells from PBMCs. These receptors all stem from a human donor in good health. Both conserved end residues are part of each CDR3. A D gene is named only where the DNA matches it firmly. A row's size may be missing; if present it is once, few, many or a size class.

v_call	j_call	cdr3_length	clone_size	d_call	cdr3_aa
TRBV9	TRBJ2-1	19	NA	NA	CASSHNISRRRAWAREQFF
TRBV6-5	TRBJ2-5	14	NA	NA	CASKAGPRRETQYF
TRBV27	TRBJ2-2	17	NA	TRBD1	CASSLVGQGINTGELFF
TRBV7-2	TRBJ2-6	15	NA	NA	CASSTTGFGANVLTF
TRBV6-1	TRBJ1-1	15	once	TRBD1	CASSEETGGNTEAFF
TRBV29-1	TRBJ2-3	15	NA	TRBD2	CSVEWLAGESHTQYF
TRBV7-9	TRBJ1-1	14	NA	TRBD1	CASNRDRGHTEAFF
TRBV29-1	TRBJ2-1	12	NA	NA	CSGRLVAHEQFF
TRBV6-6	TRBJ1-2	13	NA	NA	CASSSWRVGGYTF
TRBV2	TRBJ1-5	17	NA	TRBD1	CASSDPGTGGERQPQHF